Reported below is one T cell receptor beta chain. This sample is part of a study of blood T cell repertoires in COVID-19. CDR3 length equals 14 residues. Germline CDR1 is SNHLY and CDR2 is FYNNEI. Trimming shortened V by 2 bases and J by 0 bases, and 4 bases separated the two germline ends. The method was immunoSEQ multiplex PCR; TCRdb's version includes in-frame clones alone and lacks a portion of them. The table has almost 65,000 clones, 88% seen once. V gene TRBV2 combines with J gene TRBJ1-4; D is uncertain. The receptor comes from a woman in her fifties or sixties with COVID-19, enrolled during active disease. Input material: peripheral blood. CDR3 in amino acids: CASSERSTNEKLFF. The DNA for the CDR3 is TGTGCCAGCAGTGAACGGTCAACTAATGAAAAACTGTTTTTT.